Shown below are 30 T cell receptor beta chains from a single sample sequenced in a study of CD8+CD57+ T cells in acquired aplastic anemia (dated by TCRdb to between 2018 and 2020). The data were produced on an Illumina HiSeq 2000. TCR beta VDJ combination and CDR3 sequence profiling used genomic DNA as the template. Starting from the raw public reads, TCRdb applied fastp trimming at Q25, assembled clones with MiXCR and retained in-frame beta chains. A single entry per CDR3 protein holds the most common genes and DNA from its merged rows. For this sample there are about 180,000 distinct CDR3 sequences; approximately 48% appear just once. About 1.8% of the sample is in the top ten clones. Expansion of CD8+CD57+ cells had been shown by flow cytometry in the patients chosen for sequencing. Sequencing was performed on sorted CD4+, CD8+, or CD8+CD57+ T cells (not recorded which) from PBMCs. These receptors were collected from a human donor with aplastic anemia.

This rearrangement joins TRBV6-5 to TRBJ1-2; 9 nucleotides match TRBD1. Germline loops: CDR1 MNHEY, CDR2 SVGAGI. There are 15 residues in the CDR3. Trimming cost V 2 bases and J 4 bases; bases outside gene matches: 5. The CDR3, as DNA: TGTGCCAGCAGTTACCAGGGGACAGGGACCTATGGCTACACCTTC. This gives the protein CASSYQGTGTYGYTF.

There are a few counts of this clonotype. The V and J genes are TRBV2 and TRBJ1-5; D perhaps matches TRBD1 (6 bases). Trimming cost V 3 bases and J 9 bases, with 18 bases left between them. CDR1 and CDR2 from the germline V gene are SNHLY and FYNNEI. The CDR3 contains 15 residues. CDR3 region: CASSDRGQGIWPQHF. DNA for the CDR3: TGTGCCAGCAGTGACCGGGGACAAGGCATTTGGCCCCAGCATTTT.

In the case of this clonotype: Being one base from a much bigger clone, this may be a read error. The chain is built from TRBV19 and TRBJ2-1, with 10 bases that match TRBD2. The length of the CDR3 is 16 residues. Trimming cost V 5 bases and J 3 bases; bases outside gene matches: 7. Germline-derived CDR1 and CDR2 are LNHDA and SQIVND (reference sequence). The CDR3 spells CASSVKRTSGYNEQFF. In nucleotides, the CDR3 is TGTGCCAGTAGTGTTAAAAGGACTAGCGGCTACAATGAGCAGTTCTTC.

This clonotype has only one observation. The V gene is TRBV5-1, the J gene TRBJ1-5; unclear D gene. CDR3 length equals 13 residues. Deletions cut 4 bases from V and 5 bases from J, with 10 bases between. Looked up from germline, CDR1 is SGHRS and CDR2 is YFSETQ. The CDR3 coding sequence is TGCGCCAGCAGCCCCTCGTCTGATCAGCCCCAGCATTTT. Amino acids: CASSPSSDQPQHF.

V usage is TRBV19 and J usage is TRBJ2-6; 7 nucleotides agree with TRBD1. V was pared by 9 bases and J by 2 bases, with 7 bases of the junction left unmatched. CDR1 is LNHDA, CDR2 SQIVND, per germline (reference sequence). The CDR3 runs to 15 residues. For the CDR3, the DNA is TGTGCCAGCAGTTTCCAGGGGGCTGGGGCCAACGTCCTGACTTTC. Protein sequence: CASSFQGAGANVLTF. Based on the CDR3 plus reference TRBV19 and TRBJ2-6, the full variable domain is DGGITQSPKYLFRKEGQNVTLSCEQNLNHDAMYWYRQDPGQGLRLIYYSQIVNDFQKGDIAEGYSVSREKKESFPLTVTSAQKNPTAFYLCASSFQGAGANVLTFGAGSRLTVL.

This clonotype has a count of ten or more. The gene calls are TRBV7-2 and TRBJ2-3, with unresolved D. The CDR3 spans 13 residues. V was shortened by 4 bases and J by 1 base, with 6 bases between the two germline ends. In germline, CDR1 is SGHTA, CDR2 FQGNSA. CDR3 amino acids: CASSYLRTDTQYF. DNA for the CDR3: TGTGCCAGCAGCTATCTCCGCACAGATACGCAGTATTTT.

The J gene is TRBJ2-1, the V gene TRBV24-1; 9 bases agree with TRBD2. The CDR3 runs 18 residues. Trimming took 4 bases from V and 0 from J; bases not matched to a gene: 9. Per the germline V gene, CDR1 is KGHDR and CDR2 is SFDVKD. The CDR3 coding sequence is TGTGCCACCAGTGACCCTACTAGCGGGCCATTCTCCTACAATGAGCAGTTCTTC. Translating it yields CATSDPTSGPFSYNEQFF.

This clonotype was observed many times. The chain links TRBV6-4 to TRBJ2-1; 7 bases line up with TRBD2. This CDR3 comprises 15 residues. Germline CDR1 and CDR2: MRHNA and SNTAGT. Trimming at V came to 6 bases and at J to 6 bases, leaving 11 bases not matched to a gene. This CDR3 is CASSDGGSTSNEQFF. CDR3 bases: TGTGCCAGCAGCGACGGCGGGAGCACATCCAATGAGCAGTTCTTC.

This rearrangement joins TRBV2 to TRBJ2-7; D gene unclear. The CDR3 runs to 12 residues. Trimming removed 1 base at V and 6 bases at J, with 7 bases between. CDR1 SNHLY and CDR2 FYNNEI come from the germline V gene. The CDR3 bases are TGTGCCAGCAGTGAAGTTTTCCGCGAGCAGTACTTC. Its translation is CASSEVFREQYF.

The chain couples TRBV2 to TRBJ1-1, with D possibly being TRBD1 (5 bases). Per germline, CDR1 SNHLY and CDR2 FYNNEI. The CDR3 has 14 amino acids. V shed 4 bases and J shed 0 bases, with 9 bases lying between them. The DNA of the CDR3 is TGTGCCAGCAGTGTTGGGACGGTGAACACTGAAGCTTTCTTT. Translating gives CASSVGTVNTEAFF.

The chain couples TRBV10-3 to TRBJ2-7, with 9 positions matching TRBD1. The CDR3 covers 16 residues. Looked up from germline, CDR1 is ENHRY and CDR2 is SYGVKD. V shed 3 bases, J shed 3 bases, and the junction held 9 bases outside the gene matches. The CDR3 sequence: CAISDPTGQGIYEQYF. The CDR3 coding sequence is TGTGCCATCAGTGACCCCACAGGACAGGGGATCTACGAGCAGTACTTC.

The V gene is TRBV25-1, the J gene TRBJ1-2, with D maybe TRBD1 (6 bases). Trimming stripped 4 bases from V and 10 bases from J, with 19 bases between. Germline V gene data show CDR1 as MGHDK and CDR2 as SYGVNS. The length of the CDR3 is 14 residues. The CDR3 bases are TGTGCCAGCAGTGCTCGGGGGGGGGCCGGAGACTACACCTTC. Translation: CASSARGGAGDYTF.

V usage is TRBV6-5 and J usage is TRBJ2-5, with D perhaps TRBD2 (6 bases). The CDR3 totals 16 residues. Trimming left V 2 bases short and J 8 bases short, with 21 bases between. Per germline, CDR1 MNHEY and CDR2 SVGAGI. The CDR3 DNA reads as TGTGCCAGCAGTTACCAACGACTAGGATTCAGAGAAACCCAGTACTTC. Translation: CASSYQRLGFRETQYF.

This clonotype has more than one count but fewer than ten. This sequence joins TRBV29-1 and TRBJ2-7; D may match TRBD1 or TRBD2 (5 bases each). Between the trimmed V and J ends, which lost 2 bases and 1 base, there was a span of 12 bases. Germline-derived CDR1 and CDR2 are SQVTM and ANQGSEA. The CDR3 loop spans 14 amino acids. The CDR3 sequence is CSVEWDDISYEQYF. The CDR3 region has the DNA TGCAGCGTTGAATGGGACGACATTTCCTACGAGCAGTACTTC.

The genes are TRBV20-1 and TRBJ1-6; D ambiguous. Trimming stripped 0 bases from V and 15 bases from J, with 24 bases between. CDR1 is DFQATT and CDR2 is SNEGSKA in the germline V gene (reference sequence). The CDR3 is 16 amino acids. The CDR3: CSARDGQATQIQGLHF. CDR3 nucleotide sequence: TGCAGTGCTAGAGATGGGCAGGCCACCCAAATTCAAGGCCTCCACTTT.

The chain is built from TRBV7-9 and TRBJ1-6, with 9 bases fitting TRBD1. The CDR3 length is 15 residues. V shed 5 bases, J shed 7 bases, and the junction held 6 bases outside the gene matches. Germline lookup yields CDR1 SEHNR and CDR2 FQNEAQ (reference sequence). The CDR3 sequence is CASSAGTGRNSPLHF. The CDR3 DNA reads TGTGCCAGCAGCGCGGGGACAGGGAGGAATTCACCCCTCCACTTT.

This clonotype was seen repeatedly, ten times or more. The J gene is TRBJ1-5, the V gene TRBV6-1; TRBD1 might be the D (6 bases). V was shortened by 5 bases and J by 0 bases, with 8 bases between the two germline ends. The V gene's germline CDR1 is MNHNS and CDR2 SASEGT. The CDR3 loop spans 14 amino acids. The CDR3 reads CASSRQVSNQPQHF. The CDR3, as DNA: TGTGCCAGCAGTCGACAGGTTAGCAATCAGCCCCAGCATTTT.

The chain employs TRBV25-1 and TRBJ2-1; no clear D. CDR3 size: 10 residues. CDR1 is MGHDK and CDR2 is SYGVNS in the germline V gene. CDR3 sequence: CARLVDEQFF. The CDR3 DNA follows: TGTGCTAGACTTGTCGATGAGCAGTTCTTC.

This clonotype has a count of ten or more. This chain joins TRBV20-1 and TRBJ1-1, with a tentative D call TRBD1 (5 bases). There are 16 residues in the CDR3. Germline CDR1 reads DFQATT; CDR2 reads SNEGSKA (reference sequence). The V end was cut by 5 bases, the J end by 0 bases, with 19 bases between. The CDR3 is CSAYQRQGLMNTEAFF. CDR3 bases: TGCAGTGCTTACCAAAGGCAGGGCCTTATGAACACTGAAGCTTTCTTT.

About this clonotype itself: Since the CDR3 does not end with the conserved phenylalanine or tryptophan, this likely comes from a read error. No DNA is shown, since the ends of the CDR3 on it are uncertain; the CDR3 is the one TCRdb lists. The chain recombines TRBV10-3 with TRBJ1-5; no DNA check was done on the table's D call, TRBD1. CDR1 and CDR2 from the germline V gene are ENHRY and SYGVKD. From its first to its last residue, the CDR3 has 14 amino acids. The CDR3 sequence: CAIRGQAGGQPRHL.

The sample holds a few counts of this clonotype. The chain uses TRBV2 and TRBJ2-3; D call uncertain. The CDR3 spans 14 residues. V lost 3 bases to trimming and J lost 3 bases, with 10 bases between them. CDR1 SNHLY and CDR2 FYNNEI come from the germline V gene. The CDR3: CASSEGIRTDTQYF. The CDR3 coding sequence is TGTGCCAGCAGTGAGGGTATACGTACAGATACGCAGTATTTT.

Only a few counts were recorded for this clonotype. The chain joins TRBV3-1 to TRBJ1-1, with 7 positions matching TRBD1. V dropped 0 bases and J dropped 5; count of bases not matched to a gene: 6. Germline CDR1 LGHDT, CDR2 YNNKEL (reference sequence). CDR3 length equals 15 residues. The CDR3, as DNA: TGTGCCAGCAGCCAAGATGACAGGGTGTATACTGAAGCTTTCTTT. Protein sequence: CASSQDDRVYTEAFF.

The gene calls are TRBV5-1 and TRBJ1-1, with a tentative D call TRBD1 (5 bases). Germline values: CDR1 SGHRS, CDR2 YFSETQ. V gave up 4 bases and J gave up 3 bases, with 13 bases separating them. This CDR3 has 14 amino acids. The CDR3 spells CASSPGGLDTEAFF. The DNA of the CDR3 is TGCGCCAGCAGCCCCGGGGGGTTAGACACTGAAGCTTTCTTT.

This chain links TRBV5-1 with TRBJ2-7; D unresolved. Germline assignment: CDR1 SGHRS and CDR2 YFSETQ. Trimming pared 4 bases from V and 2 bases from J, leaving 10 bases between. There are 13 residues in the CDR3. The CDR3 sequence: CASSQDPTYEQYF. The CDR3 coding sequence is TGCGCCAGCAGCCAAGACCCAACCTACGAGCAGTACTTC.

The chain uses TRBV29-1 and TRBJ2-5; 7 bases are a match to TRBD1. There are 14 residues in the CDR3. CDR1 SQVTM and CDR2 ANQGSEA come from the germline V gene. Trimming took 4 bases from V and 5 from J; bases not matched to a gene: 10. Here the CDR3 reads CSVVAQGVGETQYF. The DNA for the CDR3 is TGCAGCGTTGTGGCGCAGGGGGTCGGTGAGACCCAGTACTTC.

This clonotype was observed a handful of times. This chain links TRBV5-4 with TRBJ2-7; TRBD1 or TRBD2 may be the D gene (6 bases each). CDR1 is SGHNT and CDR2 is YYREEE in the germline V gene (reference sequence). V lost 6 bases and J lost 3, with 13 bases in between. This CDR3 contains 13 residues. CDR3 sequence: CASTDRRGYEQYF. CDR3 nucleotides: TGTGCCAGCACCGACAGGAGGGGCTACGAGCAGTACTTC.

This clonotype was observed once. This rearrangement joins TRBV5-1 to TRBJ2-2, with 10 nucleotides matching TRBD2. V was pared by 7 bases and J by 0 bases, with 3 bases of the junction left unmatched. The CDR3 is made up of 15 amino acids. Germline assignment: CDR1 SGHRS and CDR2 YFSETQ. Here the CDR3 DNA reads TGCGCCAGCGGACTAGCGGTAACGAACACCGGGGAGCTGTTTTTT. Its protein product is CASGLAVTNTGELFF.

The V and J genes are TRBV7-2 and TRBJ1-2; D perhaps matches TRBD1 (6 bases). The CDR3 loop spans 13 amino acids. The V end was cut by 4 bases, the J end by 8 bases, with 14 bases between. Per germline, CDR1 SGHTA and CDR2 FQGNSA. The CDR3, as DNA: TGTGCCAGCAGCTGGGCAGGGGTGGGAGGCTACACCTTC. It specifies CASSWAGVGGYTF.

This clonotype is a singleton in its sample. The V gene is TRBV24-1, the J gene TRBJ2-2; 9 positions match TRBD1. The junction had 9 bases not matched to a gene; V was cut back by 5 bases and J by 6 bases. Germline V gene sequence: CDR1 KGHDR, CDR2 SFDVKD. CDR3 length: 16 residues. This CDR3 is CATSGGYRDRAGELFF. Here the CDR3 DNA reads TGTGCCACCAGTGGTGGCTACCGGGACAGGGCCGGGGAGCTGTTTTTT.

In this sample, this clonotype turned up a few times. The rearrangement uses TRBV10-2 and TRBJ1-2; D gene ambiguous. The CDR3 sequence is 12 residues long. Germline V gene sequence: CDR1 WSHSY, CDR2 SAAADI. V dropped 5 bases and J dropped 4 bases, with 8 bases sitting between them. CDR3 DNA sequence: TGCGCCAGCAGTCCATCATCCTATGGCTACACCTTC. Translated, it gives CASSPSSYGYTF.